These T cell receptor beta chains were read from a single sample in a study of blood T cell repertoires in COVID-19. Data came from immunoSEQ multiplex PCR; TCRdb stores just in-frame clones and leaves some out. The sample has approximately 44,000 clones, roughly 80% seen once. Sequencing was performed on peripheral blood. The receptors were sampled from a woman of 80 years or more with acute or convalescent COVID-19. Each CDR3 is given with its conserved first and last residue. Each record gives: clone size, J gene, V gene, D gene, CDR3 protein, CDR3 DNA. The D gene is left open where the match is weak. For some rows the clone size is stated as once, few or many, or as a class when expanded; others skip it.

- | TRBJ1-2 | TRBV27 | TRBD1 | CASSYQGQGAHYGYTF | TGTGCCAGCAGTTACCAAGGACAGGGGGCCCACTATGGCTACACCTTC
- | TRBJ2-1 | TRBV4-1 | - | CASSQVIRPGGDEQFF | TGCGCCAGCAGCCAAGTAATCCGGCCGGGGGGCGATGAGCAGTTCTTC
- | TRBJ1-2 | TRBV7-2 | - | CASSRWGVAYGYTF | TGTGCCAGCAGCCGGTGGGGAGTCGCCTATGGCTACACCTTC
- | TRBJ1-1 | TRBV4-2 | - | CASSQPTSGGDQAFF | TGTGCCAGCAGCCAACCTACTTCGGGCGGGGATCAAGCTTTCTTT
once | TRBJ2-7 | TRBV2 | TRBD1 | CASSRDSYEQYF | TGTGCCAGCAGCCGGGACAGCTACGAGCAGTACTTC
- | TRBJ1-6 | TRBV10-1 | - | CASSTGSNSPLHF | TGCGCCAGCAGTACCGGGTCCAATTCACCCCTCCACTTT
- | TRBJ2-5 | TRBV7-3 | - | CASSLSSRETQYF | TGTGCCAGCAGCTTATCGTCACGGGAGACCCAGTACTTC
- | TRBJ2-7 | TRBV27 | TRBD2 | CASSLREGDEQYF | TGTGCCAGCAGTTTACGGGAGGGGGACGAGCAGTACTTC
- | TRBJ1-1 | TRBV7-8 | - | CASSLRVGMAFF | TGTGCCAGCAGCTTACGGGTCGGTATGGCTTTCTTT
- | TRBJ1-2 | TRBV7-9 | - | CASSRAGTGYGYTF | TGTGCCAGCAGCCGGGCGGGGACTGGCTATGGCTACACCTTC
many | TRBJ2-1 | TRBV5-1 | TRBD2 | CASSLRSGDSYNEQFF | TGCGCCAGCAGCTTAAGAAGCGGGGACTCCTACAATGAGCAGTTCTTC
- | TRBJ2-7 | TRBV4-3 | - | CASSQATNYYEQYF | TGCGCCAGCAGCCAGGCGACTAACTACTACGAGCAGTACTTC
- | TRBJ1-2 | TRBV5-1 | - | CASSLSTADKGYTF | TGCGCCAGCAGCTTGAGTACCGCCGACAAGGGCTACACCTTC
- | TRBJ2-6 | TRBV6-2/TRBV6-3 | - | CASTPAYQGSGANVLTF | TGTGCCAGCACCCCCGCGTACCAGGGATCTGGGGCCAACGTCCTGACTTTC
- | TRBJ1-1 | TRBV7-3 | - | CASSLNPQKNTEAFF | TGTGCCAGCAGCCTAAATCCCCAAAAGAACACTGAAGCTTTCTTT
- | TRBJ2-7 | TRBV18 | - | CASSPPGSSYEQYF | TGTGCCAGCTCACCACCCGGTAGCTCCTACGAGCAGTACTTC
- | TRBJ2-7 | TRBV27 | - | CASRQVRCF | TGTGCCAGTCGACAGGTCCGTTGCTTC
- | TRBJ2-7 | TRBV15 | - | CATSGRYGEQYF | TGTGCCACCAGCGGGAGGTATGGCGAGCAGTACTTC
- | TRBJ2-6 | TRBV3-1/TRBV3-2 | - | CASSPPLSGANVLTF | TGTGCCAGCAGCCCTCCACTCTCTGGGGCCAACGTCCTGACTTTC
- | TRBJ2-7 | TRBV27 | - | CASSFAISYEQYF | TGTGCCAGCAGTTTCGCGATCTCCTACGAGCAGTACTTC
- | TRBJ1-5 | TRBV5-7 | - | CASGRQGLFCQPQHF | TGTGCCAGCGGTCGGCAGGGACTTTTCTGTCAGCCCCAGCATTTT
once | TRBJ2-3 | TRBV5-8 | TRBD2 | CASSTAGLALNTQYF | TGTGCCAGCAGTACCGCGGGACTAGCTCTGAATACGCAGTATTTT
- | TRBJ2-1 | TRBV7-9 | TRBD2 | CALEGTSGSNEQFF | TGTGCCCTCGAGGGGACTAGCGGTTCCAATGAGCAGTTCTTC
- | TRBJ2-4 | TRBV10-3 | - | CAISESFQAVQYF | TGTGCCATCAGTGAGTCGTTCCAGGCAGTTCAGTACTTC
once | TRBJ1-4 | TRBV6-6 | TRBD1 | CASSYWDSEKLFF | TGTGCCAGCAGTTACTGGGACAGTGAAAAACTGTTTTTT
- | TRBJ1-6 | TRBV30 | TRBD1 | CAWSTSWTGNLNSPLHF | TGTGCCTGGAGTACCTCCTGGACAGGAAATCTTAATTCACCCCTCCACTTT
- | TRBJ2-1 | TRBV5-1 | TRBD2 | CASSLAGRPSYNEQFF | TGCGCCAGCAGCTTGGCCGGGAGGCCCTCCTACAATGAGCAGTTCTTC
- | TRBJ2-7 | TRBV12-3/TRBV12-4 | TRBD1 | CASSRYRGQQYF | TGTGCCAGCAGTCGCTACAGGGGTCAGCAGTACTTC
- | TRBJ2-7 | TRBV7-9 | TRBD2 | CASNQAGGTPYEQYF | TGTGCCAGCAACCAAGCGGGAGGCACCCCCTACGAGCAGTACTTC
- | TRBJ2-1 | TRBV6-5 | - | CASSYPPRYNEQFF | TGTGCCAGCAGTTACCCCCCGCGGTACAATGAGCAGTTCTTC
- | TRBJ1-2 | TRBV29-1 | - | CSVETPPLGYGYTF | TGCAGCGTTGAGACTCCTCCCCTGGGCTATGGCTACACCTTC
few | TRBJ1-2 | TRBV9 | - | CASSVGIGSGGYTF | TGTGCCAGCAGCGTAGGCATAGGAAGCGGGGGCTACACCTTC
- | TRBJ1-1 | TRBV12-5 | - | CASGLVPGNTEAFF | TGTGCTAGTGGTTTGGTACCCGGGAACACTGAAGCTTTCTTT
- | TRBJ1-4 | TRBV12-3/TRBV12-4 | - | CASSKGLEVQLFF | TGTGCCAGCAGTAAAGGTCTAGAGGTCCAACTGTTTTTT
- | TRBJ2-1 | TRBV4-2 | - | CASSPRRGISTNEQFF | TGTGCCAGCAGCCCCCGGCGCGGGATTAGCACGAATGAGCAGTTCTTC
- | TRBJ1-1 | TRBV29-1 | TRBD1 | CSAEATGLNTEAFF | TGCAGCGCTGAAGCGACAGGGCTGAACACTGAAGCTTTCTTT
- | TRBJ2-7 | TRBV6-5 | - | CASSLGLTGEQYF | TGTGCCAGCAGTCTCGGACTTACCGGTGAGCAGTACTTC
- | TRBJ1-1 | TRBV3-1/TRBV3-2 | - | CASSPSGTRNTEAFF | TGTGCCAGCAGCCCCTCGGGGACACGGAACACTGAAGCTTTCTTT
- | TRBJ1-1 | TRBV6-1 | - | CASSDRSFEAFF | TGTGCCAGCAGTGACAGATCCTTTGAAGCTTTCTTT
few | TRBJ2-2 | TRBV5-6 | - | CASSVYNTGELFF | TGTGCCAGCAGCGTTTATAACACCGGGGAGCTGTTTTTT
- | TRBJ1-4 | TRBV6-2/TRBV6-3 | - | CASSPHEDEKLFF | TGTGCCAGCAGTCCACACGAGGATGAAAAACTGTTTTTT